A selection of T cell receptor beta chains follows, all from one sample in a study of cytomegalovirus exposure and HLA in healthy donors. Clones were read by immunoSEQ multiplex PCR, and TCRdb kept only the in-frame ones, dropping some. Found here are over 60,000 clones, roughly 95% of them singletons; the top ten hold roughly 5%. Sequences were obtained from PBMCs. All receptors derive from a woman younger than 35 in good health and CMV-seropositive. Each CDR3 is given with its conserved first and last residue. A D gene is named only where the DNA matches it firmly. The listing skips clone size in some rows; elsewhere it reads once, few, many or a size class.

j_call clone_size d_call cdr3_length v_call cdr3_aa cdr3_nt
TRBJ2-2 . . 12 TRBV28 CASSSNTGELFF TGTGCCAGCAGTTCTAACACCGGGGAGCTGTTTTTT
TRBJ2-4 . TRBD1 16 TRBV4-2 CASSQDRGQGSNIQYF TGTGCCAGCAGCCAAGATCGGGGACAGGGGAGTAACATTCAGTACTTC
TRBJ2-5 . . 15 TRBV7-8 CASSLEAWAKETQYF TGTGCCAGCAGCTTAGAAGCTTGGGCAAAGGAGACCCAGTACTTC
TRBJ2-7 . TRBD2 15 TRBV10-3 CAIRTSTSESYEQYF TGTGCCATCAGAACCTCAACTAGCGAGTCCTACGAGCAGTACTTC
TRBJ2-5 once . 13 TRBV7-2 CASSLSGVETQYF TGTGCCAGCAGCTTATCGGGGGTAGAGACCCAGTACTTC
TRBJ2-3 . . 16 TRBV18 CAGKEGKAGSTDTQYF TGTGCCGGAAAGGAGGGAAAGGCTGGGAGCACAGATACGCAGTATTTT
TRBJ1-3 . . 12 TRBV15 CATSRAEGAAYF TGTGCCACCAGCAGAGCGGAAGGGGCTGCATATTTT
TRBJ2-7 . . 15 TRBV7-2 CASSSKGMGTYEQYF TGTGCCAGCAGCTCAAAGGGGATGGGTACCTACGAGCAGTACTTC
TRBJ2-7 . . 13 TRBV6-5 CASRDYEGYEQYF TGTGCCAGCAGGGACTACGAAGGCTACGAGCAGTACTTC
TRBJ2-3 . TRBD2 16 TRBV28 CASSSGTSGSRDTQYF TGTGCCAGCAGTTCAGGGACTAGCGGGAGTAGGGATACGCAGTATTTT
TRBJ2-1 . . 16 TRBV15 CATSRTSPGQHNEQFF TGTGCCACCAGCAGAACCAGCCCGGGACAACACAATGAGCAGTTCTTC
TRBJ2-1 . TRBD2 15 TRBV6-4 CASSDSGTSGTEQFF TGTGCCAGCAGTGACTCTGGGACTAGCGGGACTGAGCAGTTCTTC
TRBJ2-2 . TRBD2 15 TRBV4-2 CASSAGLAGAGELFF TGTGCCAGCAGCGCCGGACTAGCGGGAGCCGGGGAGCTGTTTTTT
TRBJ2-4 . TRBD2 16 TRBV4-1 CASSQTSGRAEGIQYF TGCGCCAGCAGCCAAACTAGCGGGAGGGCCGAAGGCATTCAGTACTTC
TRBJ2-7 once TRBD1 15 TRBV2 CASSEEGTDIYEQYF TGTGCCAGCAGTGAAGAAGGGACAGACATTTACGAGCAGTACTTC
TRBJ2-2 once TRBD2 16 TRBV5-1 CASRLVLAANTGELFF TGCGCCAGCAGGTTGGTGCTAGCGGCGAACACCGGGGAGCTGTTTTTT
TRBJ2-2 once . 15 TRBV7-8 CASKLAEPNTGELFF TGTGCCAGCAAATTAGCGGAGCCGAACACCGGGGAGCTGTTTTTT
TRBJ2-7 . TRBD2 19 TRBV28 CASSESKAGGPHNYYEQYF TGTGCCAGCAGTGAGTCCAAAGCGGGAGGGCCACATAATTACTACGAGCAGTACTTC
TRBJ2-1 . TRBD2 14 TRBV27 CASSVGGSGGEQFF TGTGCCAGCAGTGTGGGCGGGAGCGGAGGTGAGCAGTTCTTC
TRBJ2-1 . . 15 TRBV7-6 CASSLGVVSYNEQFF TGTGCCAGCAGCTTAGGAGTGGTCTCCTACAATGAGCAGTTCTTC
TRBJ2-3 . . 16 TRBV9 CASSVGPSVMGDTQYF TGTGCCAGCAGCGTAGGTCCTAGCGTGATGGGCGATACGCAGTATTTT
TRBJ1-2 . TRBD1 15 TRBV13 CASSRRDRPNYGYTF TGTGCCAGCAGCCGTCGGGACAGGCCTAACTATGGCTACACCTTC
TRBJ1-2 . TRBD1 16 TRBV12-5 CASGLGIDRVDYGYTF TGTGCTAGTGGTTTGGGAATAGACAGGGTAGACTATGGCTACACCTTC
TRBJ2-1 . TRBD1 15 TRBV6-4 CASSDSTGGYNEQFF TGTGCCAGCAGTGACTCGACAGGGGGCTACAATGAGCAGTTCTTC
TRBJ2-7 . . 14 TRBV7-2 CASSLDQATYEQYF TGTGCCAGCAGCTTAGATCAGGCTACCTACGAGCAGTACTTC
TRBJ2-7 . TRBD1 14 TRBV28 CASSWGQGSYEQYF TGTGCCAGCAGTTGGGGACAGGGGTCCTACGAGCAGTACTTC
TRBJ1-1 . . 13 TRBV18 CASSPVSNTEAFF TGTGCCAGCTCACCCGTCTCGAACACTGAAGCTTTCTTT
TRBJ2-7 once TRBD2 15 TRBV28 CASSPPPSGGYEQYF TGTGCCAGCAGTCCCCCGCCTAGCGGGGGCTACGAGCAGTACTTC
TRBJ2-3 . . 18 TRBV7-2 CASSLLLKRVPVTDTQYF TGTGCCAGCAGCTTGTTGTTGAAACGGGTCCCGGTCACAGATACGCAGTATTTT
TRBJ1-1 . . 13 TRBV7-3 CASSLPPSTRVFF TGTGCCAGCAGCTTGCCCCCAAGTACGAGGGTTTTCTTT
TRBJ2-7 . . 14 TRBV15 CATSSVQRFYEQYF TGTGCCACCAGCAGCGTTCAGAGGTTCTACGAGCAGTACTTC
TRBJ2-1 . TRBD1 14 TRBV10-3 CATEGQGHYNEQFF TGTGCCACCGAGGGACAGGGCCACTACAATGAGCAGTTCTTC
TRBJ2-2 . TRBD2 15 TRBV5-6 CASSTGLVGTGELFF TGTGCCAGCAGCACGGGACTAGTAGGTACCGGGGAGCTGTTTTTT
TRBJ2-1 . TRBD2 16 TRBV19 CASSIFPSGYYNEQFF TGTGCCAGTAGTATATTTCCTAGCGGGTACTACAATGAGCAGTTCTTC
TRBJ2-7 once . 13 TRBV6-1 CASSEARDYEQYF TGTGCCAGCAGTGAAGCGCGGGATTACGAGCAGTACTTC
TRBJ2-1 . TRBD2 16 TRBV14 CASSQDLAGLLNEQFF TGTGCCAGCAGCCAAGATTTAGCGGGCCTACTCAATGAGCAGTTCTTC
TRBJ2-3 . . 16 TRBV4-2 CASSQEGGTELDTQYF TGTGCCAGCAGCCAAGAAGGCGGGACTGAGTTAGATACGCAGTATTTT
TRBJ2-5 . TRBD2 17 TRBV9 CASSGGLAGDIAETQYF TGTGCCAGCAGCGGAGGACTAGCGGGGGACATAGCAGAGACCCAGTACTTC
TRBJ2-7 once . 14 TRBV29-1 CSVCLGAHLPEQYF TGCAGCGTTTGCCTAGGAGCCCACCTACCCGAGCAGTACTTC
TRBJ2-2 . . 15 TRBV18 CASSPAAGATGELFF TGTGCCAGCTCACCAGCGGCAGGGGCCACCGGGGAGCTGTTTTTT
TRBJ2-7 . TRBD2 21 TRBV30 CAWSARGQWLRLANNSYEQYF TGTGCCTGGAGTGCCAGAGGACAGTGGCTCAGACTAGCGAACAACTCCTACGAGCAGTACTTC
TRBJ2-7 . TRBD2 16 TRBV5-1 CASSLGTSGGLDEQYF TGCGCCAGCAGCTTAGGGACTAGCGGGGGCCTCGACGAGCAGTACTTC
TRBJ2-2 . . 15 TRBV2 CASSEDSANTGELFF TGTGCCAGCAGTGAGGACAGCGCGAACACCGGGGAGCTGTTTTTT
TRBJ2-1 . . 18 TRBV5-6 CASSAVRLTGPPLREQFF TGTGCCAGCAGCGCAGTGCGATTGACAGGCCCTCCCCTACGCGAGCAGTTCTTC
TRBJ2-7 . TRBD2 14 TRBV10-3 CAISGTSGNHEQYF TGTGCCATCAGTGGGACTAGCGGGAACCACGAGCAGTACTTC
TRBJ2-7 . TRBD2 15 TRBV5-1 CASSQRTSGGYEQYF TGCGCCAGCAGCCAAAGGACTAGCGGGGGATACGAGCAGTACTTC
TRBJ2-1 once TRBD2 17 TRBV7-9 CASRSPASGSSYNEQFF TGTGCCAGCAGATCACCTGCTAGCGGGAGCTCCTACAATGAGCAGTTCTTC
TRBJ2-1 . TRBD1 14 TRBV5-6 CASSLGQGGNEQFF TGTGCCAGCAGCTTGGGACAGGGGGGGAATGAGCAGTTCTTC
TRBJ2-2 . TRBD2 16 TRBV4-2 CASTGRGPPNTGELFF TGTGCCAGCACCGGGAGGGGACCGCCGAACACCGGGGAGCTGTTTTTT
TRBJ1-3 . . 16 TRBV18 CASSSGPPGTGNTIYF TGTGCCAGCTCAAGCGGGCCCCCCGGGACTGGAAACACCATATATTTT
TRBJ2-3 . TRBD1 15 TRBV5-4 CASSFGQGDTDTQYF TGTGCCAGCAGCTTTGGACAGGGGGACACAGATACGCAGTATTTT